A selection of T cell receptor beta chains follows, all from one sample in a study of T cells in Graves' hyperthyroidism and ophthalmopathy. MiXCR, applied by TCRdb to the multiplex PCR reads, yields one record per CDR3 protein. The sample includes around 690,000 distinct CDR3 sequences, less than 25% of them seen just once. What was sequenced was blood. The receptors were sampled from a young man with Graves' ophthalmopathy. CDR3s include the opening cysteine and the closing phenylalanine or tryptophan. The D gene is left open where the match is weak. Clone sizes are given selectively: once, few, many, or a class where the clone is expanded.

v_gene	j_gene	abundance	d_gene	CDR3aa	CDR3nt
TRBV27	TRBJ2-5	many	TRBD2	CASSGLAQETQYF	TGTGCCAGCAGTGGACTAGCCCAAGAGACCCAGTACTTC
TRBV7-2	TRBJ1-1	few	TRBD1	CASSTPDRVGTEAFF	TGTGCCAGCAGCACCCCGGACAGGGTTGGCACTGAAGCTTTCTTT
TRBV12-5	TRBJ1-1	many	-	CASGPGQANTEAFF	TGTGCTAGTGGTCCTGGCCAGGCGAACACTGAAGCTTTCTTT
TRBV4-1	TRBJ2-5	-	TRBD2	CASSPRVAGVEETQYF	TGCGCCAGCAGCCCCCGGGTAGCGGGAGTGGAGGAGACCCAGTACTTC
TRBV7-2	TRBJ2-2	few	TRBD2	CASSYPSGRRTGELFF	TGTGCCAGCAGCTACCCAAGCGGGAGAAGAACGGGGGAGCTGTTTTTT
TRBV5-1	TRBJ1-1	many	-	CASSAKWDWNTEAFF	TGCGCCAGCAGCGCAAAGTGGGACTGGAACACTGAAGCTTTCTTT
TRBV6-2/TRBV6-3	TRBJ2-1	-	TRBD2	CASSPLSGRGNEQFF	TGTGCCAGCAGCCCCCTCAGCGGGAGGGGTAATGAGCAGTTCTTC
TRBV19	TRBJ1-2	-	-	CASSLQGVEGYTF	TGTGCCAGTAGCTTACAGGGAGTTGAAGGCTACACCTTC
TRBV2	TRBJ1-2	many	TRBD1	CASRSGTGDYGYTF	TGTGCCAGCAGGTCGGGGACAGGGGACTATGGCTACACCTTC
TRBV28	TRBJ2-5	many	-	CASRAQGGLRETQYF	TGTGCCAGCAGAGCCCAGGGGGGCCTTCGGGAGACCCAGTACTTC
TRBV27	TRBJ2-3	many	-	CASSLGELTKDTQYF	TGTGCCAGCAGTTTGGGGGAGTTGACCAAAGATACGCAGTATTTT
TRBV30	TRBJ1-2	few	-	CAWRGSDNYGYTF	TGTGCCTGGAGGGGTTCGGATAACTATGGCTACACCTTC
TRBV11-2	TRBJ2-1	-	TRBD2	CASSLVGLAGPNEQFF	TGTGCCAGCAGCTTAGTGGGACTAGCGGGGCCGAATGAACAGTTCTTC
TRBV27	TRBJ1-1	-	TRBD1	CATESGGAGNTEAFF	TGTGCCACCGAATCAGGGGGTGCTGGGAACACTGAAGCTTTCTTT
TRBV30	TRBJ2-5	once	TRBD2	CAWSVLPAGDGTQYF	TGTGCCTGGAGTGTACTCCCAGCGGGGGACGGGACCCAGTACTTC
TRBV10-3	TRBJ1-1	few	-	CAISEGPSMANTEAFF	TGTGCCATCAGTGAGGGGCCATCGATGGCGAACACTGAAGCTTTCTTT
TRBV28	TRBJ2-5	few	TRBD2	CASSLPGLAGAEETQYF	TGTGCCAGCAGTCTACCGGGACTAGCGGGAGCAGAAGAGACCCAGTACTTC
TRBV20-1	TRBJ2-7	few	TRBD2	CSARPPQGLAEYEQYF	TGCAGTGCTAGACCCCCTCAGGGACTAGCGGAGTACGAGCAGTACTTC
TRBV6-2/TRBV6-3	TRBJ1-1	few	-	CASCNSMNTEAFF	TGTGCCAGCTGTAATTCAATGAACACTGAAGCTTTCTTT
TRBV7-3	TRBJ1-5	few	-	CASSSRLDQHF	TGTGCCAGCAGCTCTCGGTTGGACCAGCATTTT
TRBV6-1	TRBJ1-4	-	-	CASSQFQGSGEELFF	TGTGCCAGCAGTCAGTTCCAGGGATCGGGAGAAGAACTGTTTTTT
TRBV11-1	TRBJ1-1	many	-	CASSLAIIAEAFF	TGTGCCAGCAGCTTAGCGATTATCGCTGAAGCTTTCTTT
TRBV28	TRBJ1-2	many	-	CASSLGQTVRNYGYTF	TGTGCCAGCAGTTTGGGGCAGACAGTTCGCAACTATGGCTACACCTTC
TRBV6-1	TRBJ1-5	-	-	CASSERWGQPQHF	TGTGCCAGCAGTGAAAGGTGGGGTCAGCCCCAGCATTTT